This TCR beta chain originates from a study of identical twins. The CDR3 covers 13 residues. Germline V gives CDR1 SQVTM, CDR2 ANQGSEA. Trimming removed 3 bases from V and 11 bases from J; junction bases left unmatched: 11. Broader study findings: Reduced insertions were recorded for abundant cord blood beta clonotypes, with no such pattern in memory repertoires. Low generation-probability sequences were in excess among twin-shared out-of-frame alpha sequences.

TCRdb reprocessed the 5' RACE reads with MiXCR, giving one entry per CDR3 protein. The table has about 570,000 distinct CDR3 sequences, 9.6% seen once. This clonotype was detected many times. The antigen is undetermined. The same sample was also studied in work on yellow fever vaccine responses in identical twins.

This sequence was found in a woman aged 18 to 35 in good health. The V call is TRBV29-1, the J call TRBJ2-3; the match to TRBD1 covers 7 bases. The sample taken for sequencing was PBMCs. CDR3: CSVEWAGGSEQYF. The DNA of the CDR3 is TGCAGCGTTGAGTGGGCAGGGGGTTCGGAGCAGTATTTT.